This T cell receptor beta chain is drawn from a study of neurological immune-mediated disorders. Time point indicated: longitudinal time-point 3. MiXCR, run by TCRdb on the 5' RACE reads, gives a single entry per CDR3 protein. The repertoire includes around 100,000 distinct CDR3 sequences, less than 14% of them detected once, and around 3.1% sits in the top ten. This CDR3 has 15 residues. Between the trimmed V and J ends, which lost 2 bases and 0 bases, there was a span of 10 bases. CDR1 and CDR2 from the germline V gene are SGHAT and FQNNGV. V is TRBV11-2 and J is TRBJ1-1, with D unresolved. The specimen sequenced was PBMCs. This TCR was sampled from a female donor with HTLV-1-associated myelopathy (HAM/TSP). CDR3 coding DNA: TGTGCCAGCAGCTTAAACCCCAGTATGAACACTGAAGCTTTCTTT. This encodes CASSLNPSMNTEAFF.